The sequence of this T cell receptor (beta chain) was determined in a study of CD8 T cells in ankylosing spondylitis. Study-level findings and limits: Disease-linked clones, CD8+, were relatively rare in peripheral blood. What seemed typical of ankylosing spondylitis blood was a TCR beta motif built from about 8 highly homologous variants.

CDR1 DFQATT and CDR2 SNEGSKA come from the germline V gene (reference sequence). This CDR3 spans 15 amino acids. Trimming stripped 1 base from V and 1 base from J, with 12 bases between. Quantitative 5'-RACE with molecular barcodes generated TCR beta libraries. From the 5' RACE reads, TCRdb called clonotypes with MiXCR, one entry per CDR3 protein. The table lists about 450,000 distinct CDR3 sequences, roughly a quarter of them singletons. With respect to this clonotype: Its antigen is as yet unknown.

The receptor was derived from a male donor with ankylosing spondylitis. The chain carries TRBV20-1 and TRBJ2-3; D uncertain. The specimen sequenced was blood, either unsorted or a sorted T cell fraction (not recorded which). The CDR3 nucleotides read TGCAGTGCTAGAGGACGCCTCCCAGGCACAGATACGCAGTATTTT. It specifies CSARGRLPGTDTQYF.